The 16 T cell receptor beta chains below were found in one sample sequenced in a study of T cells in Graves' hyperthyroidism and ophthalmopathy (dated by TCRdb to between 2019 and 2020). Library prep was done by multiplex PCR. TCRdb shows the sequencer as Illumina HiSeq 2000. TCR beta CDR3 regions were amplified from RNA transcripts. The first round of RT-PCR for the TCR CDR3 was performed with the HTBI primer set and the Qiagen OneStep RT-PCR kit. TCRdb reran the public reads through fastp at Q25 and MiXCR, keeping productive beta chains. Rows matching on CDR3 protein sequence are summarized as one entry with the most common DNA and genes. The sample records 80,000 to 100,000 distinct CDR3 sequences, around 42% of which are singletons. The ten largest account for roughly a tenth of the sample. The sequenced sample consisted of peripheral blood or thyroid tissue (not recorded which). Receptor source: a woman in her thirties with Graves' hyperthyroidism.

This clonotype was seen many times. The genes are TRBV7-9 and TRBJ2-7; D is possibly TRBD1 (5 bases). V was trimmed by 3 bases and J by 4 bases, leaving 16 bases between them. This CDR3 region has 15 residues. In germline, CDR1 is SEHNR, CDR2 FQNEAQ (reference sequence). The CDR3 DNA is TGTGCCAGCAGCTTGGGGCAGGGAAGGTTTTACGAGCAGTACTTC. The encoded protein is CASSLGQGRFYEQYF.

V and J are TRBV18 and TRBJ2-7; 7 positions agree with TRBD1. Trimming removed 2 bases from V and 6 bases from J; junction bases left unmatched: 4. CDR3 size: 13 residues. Germline CDR1 reads KGHSH; CDR2 reads LQKENI. CDR3 in amino acids: CASSPDRASEQYF. DNA for the CDR3: TGTGCCAGCTCACCAGACAGGGCGAGCGAGCAGTACTTC.

Ten or more counts support this clonotype. The chain employs TRBV7-2 and TRBJ2-2; possibly TRBD2 for D (6 bases). The CDR3 has 13 residues. The V and J ends lost 0 bases and 8 bases respectively, with 7 bases between them. Germline V gene lookup returns CDR1 SGHTA and CDR2 FQGNSA. CDR3 region: CASSLAGTGELFF. CDR3 DNA sequence: TGTGCCAGCAGCTTAGCGGGGACTGGGGAGCTGTTTTTT.

This clonotype was picked up a small number of times. The chain couples TRBV28 to TRBJ1-1; D possibly corresponds to TRBD1 (5 bases). Germline CDR1 reads MDHEN; CDR2 reads SYDVKM. The CDR3 sequence is 15 residues long. V was shortened by 6 bases and J by 3 bases, with 17 bases between the two germline ends. The CDR3 DNA sequence: TGTGCCAGCAGCCTTATAGGGACCCAAGACACTGAAGCTTTCTTT. Translation gives CASSLIGTQDTEAFF.

The V call is TRBV7-9, the J call TRBJ1-2, with D unresolved. The CDR3 runs to 13 residues. Trimming shortened V by 6 bases and J by 8 bases, and 16 bases separated the two germline ends. Germline CDR1 reads SEHNR; CDR2 reads FQNEAQ (reference sequence). This CDR3 is CASSRAGGEGYTF. In DNA form, the CDR3 reads TGTGCCAGCAGTCGGGCCGGAGGTGAAGGCTACACCTTC.

The CDR3 loop reads CASSQLAGGQETQYF. DNA for the CDR3: TGTGCCAGCAGCCAACTGGCGGGGGGACAAGAGACCCAGTACTTC. V usage is TRBV4-2 and J usage is TRBJ2-5; 8 nucleotides agree with TRBD2. The germline gives CDR1 LGHNA, CDR2 YNFKEQ. The CDR3 runs 15 residues. Trimming cost V 2 bases and J 2 bases; bases outside gene matches: 4.

In DNA, the CDR3 is TGTGCCAGCAGTGACTCGGGACTAGCGGGAGAGGACAAGCAGTACTTC. Protein product: CASSDSGLAGEDKQYF. The chain couples TRBV6-4 to TRBJ2-7; 14 positions match TRBD2. The junction had 6 bases not matched to a gene; V was cut back by 0 bases and J by 8 bases. The CDR3 is 16 residues long. Germline CDR1 MRHNA, CDR2 SNTAGT.

About this clonotype itself: Sequence at one end of the junction differs from germline and may be a read error. The V call is TRBV10-3, the J call TRBJ1-1; 8 bases align to TRBD1. The germline V gene encodes CDR1 ENHRY and CDR2 SYGVKD. The CDR3 is 11 residues long. CDR3 nucleotides: TGTGCCACCGGGACAGGCGATGAAGCCTTCTTT. It yields the protein CATGTGDEAFF.

This clonotype was recorded at least ten times. The V call is TRBV7-9, the J call TRBJ1-1; D gene unclear. Germline V gives CDR1 SEHNR, CDR2 FQNEAQ (reference sequence). The CDR3 has 15 amino acids. Trimming pared 2 bases from V and 0 bases from J, leaving 10 bases between. The CDR3 reads CASSLFRGVNTEAFF. The CDR3 coding sequence is TGTGCCAGCAGCTTATTCCGGGGAGTGAACACTGAAGCTTTCTTT.

This clonotype was seen at least ten times. CDR3 DNA sequence: TGTGCCAGCAGCCCCCGACTAGCGGGAGGGGGCGGGGAGCTGTTTTTT. This codes for CASSPRLAGGGGELFF. The V and J genes are TRBV7-2 and TRBJ2-2; 14 bases are a match to TRBD2. J was trimmed by 7 bases and V by 5 bases; bases with no gene match: 6. Per the germline V gene, CDR1 is SGHTA and CDR2 is FQGNSA. CDR3 length equals 16 residues.

This clonotype was seen ten or more times. The chain is built from TRBV10-3 and TRBJ1-1; D is possibly TRBD1 (6 bases). V gave up 3 bases and J gave up 2 bases, with 16 bases separating them. This CDR3 has 16 residues. CDR1 and CDR2 from the germline V gene are ENHRY and SYGVKD. Written as DNA, the CDR3 is TGTGCCATCAGTGACCCAGGCAGGGGATCAAACACTGAAGCTTTCTTT. The encoded protein is CAISDPGRGSNTEAFF.

There are a few counts of this clonotype. V is TRBV27 and J is TRBJ2-7; the match to TRBD2 covers 8 bases. Germline CDR1 reads MNHEY; CDR2 reads SMNVEV (reference sequence). The CDR3 runs 15 residues. V lost 2 bases, J lost 4 bases, and 7 bases stayed unmatched. The CDR3 reads CASSLVCGRRYEQYF. CDR3 DNA: TGTGCCAGCAGTTTAGTCTGCGGGAGGCGGTACGAGCAGTACTTC.

This clonotype has ten or more counts. The chain has TRBV30 and TRBJ2-7, with D perhaps matching TRBD1 or TRBD2 (5 bases each). The CDR3 covers 13 residues. Trimming stripped 5 bases from V and 1 base from J, with 12 bases between. Germline assignment: CDR1 GTSNPN and CDR2 SVGIG (reference sequence). CDR3 residues: CAWGGGSSYEQYF. The CDR3 DNA is TGTGCCTGGGGGGGTGGCAGTTCCTACGAGCAGTACTTC.

This chain connects TRBV7-9 to TRBJ1-6, with a tentative D call TRBD1 (6 bases). The CDR3 loop spans 14 amino acids. V was trimmed by 4 bases and J by 6 bases, leaving 10 bases between them. Germline assignment: CDR1 SEHNR and CDR2 FQNEAQ (reference sequence). The CDR3 nucleotides are TGTGCCAGCAGCTCTCGGACAGTTAATTCACCCCTCCACTTT. This translates into CASSSRTVNSPLHF.

The chain recombines TRBV28 with TRBJ1-1, with D possibly matching TRBD1 (5 bases). Trimming left V 6 bases short and J 5 bases short, with 16 bases between. Per germline, CDR1 MDHEN and CDR2 SYDVKM. The CDR3 extends over 14 amino acids. DNA of the CDR3: TGTGCCAGCAGCCAGGAACCAGGGTGGACTGAAGCTTTCTTT. Translation: CASSQEPGWTEAFF.

This clonotype came up a few times. This sequence joins TRBV28 and TRBJ1-4; tentatively, D is TRBD1 (5 bases). With 9 bases removed from V and 3 bases from J, the gap between germline ends came to 17 bases. The CDR3 runs to 15 residues. Germline V gene lookup returns CDR1 MDHEN and CDR2 SYDVKM. The CDR3 DNA follows: TGTGCCAGTGTGAATAAGGGGAGAGCTAATGAAAAACTGTTTTTT. Encoded protein: CASVNKGRANEKLFF.